This TCR beta chain was profiled in a study of T cell repertoires in cytomegalovirus infection. Overall study context: Based on public TCR beta signatures, there were indications of CMV infection and of a matching HLA type.

Study outcomes and limitations: Dominating the ex vivo response were HLA-C-restricted CMV-specific TCR beta clonotypes. Cumulated frequencies of public TCR beta families served to identify carriers of CMV plus the relevant HLA.

CDR1 is MNHEY, CDR2 SVGEGT, per germline. V trimming: 7 bases; J trimming: 6 bases; junction bases outside the gene matches: 10. CDR3 length: 15 amino acids. TCRdb re-called the reads through MiXCR, storing one row per CDR3 protein. The sample lists around 490,000 distinct CDR3 sequences, 26% occurring once. This clonotype came up a few times. No antigen is known for it. The specimen sequenced was PBMCs. The chain has TRBV6-2 or TRBV6-3 and TRBJ2-1; 9 positions match TRBD2. This clonotype was obtained from a human donor in good health (CMV status not recorded). Some clones in this sample may be carry-over from other donors' samples. The CDR3 bases are TGTGCCAGCAATCCTCTTGCGGGAGGGCCCAATGAGCAGTTCTTC. It encodes CASNPLAGGPNEQFF.